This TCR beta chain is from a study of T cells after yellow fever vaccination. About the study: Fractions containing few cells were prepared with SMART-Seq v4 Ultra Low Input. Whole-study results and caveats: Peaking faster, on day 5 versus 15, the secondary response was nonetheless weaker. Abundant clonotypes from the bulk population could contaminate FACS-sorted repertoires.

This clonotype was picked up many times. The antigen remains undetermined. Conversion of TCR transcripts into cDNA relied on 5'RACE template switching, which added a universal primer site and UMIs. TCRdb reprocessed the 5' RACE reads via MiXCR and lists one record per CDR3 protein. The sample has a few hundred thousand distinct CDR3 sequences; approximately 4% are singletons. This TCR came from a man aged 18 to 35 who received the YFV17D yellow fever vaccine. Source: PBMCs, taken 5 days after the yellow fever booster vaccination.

The CDR3 here is CASSSARGRVYEQYF. The CDR3 DNA is TGTGCCAGCAGCTCCGCCAGGGGCCGAGTCTACGAGCAGTACTTC. The chain couples TRBV11-2 to TRBJ2-7; D may be TRBD1 (6 bases). Germline V CDR1 and CDR2: SGHAT, FQNNGV. Trimming left V 4 bases short and J 3 bases short, with 16 bases between. The CDR3 runs to 15 residues.